Listed below are T cell receptor beta chains from one sample, sequenced in a study of beta chain features in type 1 diabetes. Generated by immunoSEQ multiplex PCR, the TCRdb table keeps only in-frame clones and is missing some. The table has around 400,000 clones, around 12% seen once. The source material was naive CD4+ T cells from blood. The receptors come from a man in his late teens or twenties in good health. Both conserved end residues are part of each CDR3. The D gene is left open where the match is weak. The listing skips clone size in some rows; elsewhere it reads once, few, many or a size class.

V	J	D	size	CDR3	DNA
TRBV7-2	TRBJ2-3	TRBD1	-	CASSLGPGTGNTDTQYF	TGTGCCAGCAGCTTAGGTCCCGGGACAGGGAACACAGATACGCAGTATTTT
TRBV5-4	TRBJ2-5	TRBD2	-	CASSLLAGPSRGETQYF	TGTGCCAGCAGCTTACTAGCGGGCCCCTCAAGGGGAGAGACCCAGTACTTC
TRBV9	TRBJ2-1	-	few	CASSPRQYNEQFF	TGTGCCAGCAGCCCCCGACAGTACAATGAGCAGTTCTTC
TRBV27	TRBJ2-7	TRBD2	-	CASSHTSGLYEQYF	TGTGCCAGCAGCCATACTAGCGGGTTATACGAGCAGTACTTC
TRBV19	TRBJ2-1	-	few	CASSSTIHNEQFF	TGTGCCAGTTCAAGTACAATCCACAATGAGCAGTTCTTC
TRBV19	TRBJ1-1	-	-	CASSIGQTRMNTEAFF	TGTGCCAGTAGTATTGGGCAGACGAGAATGAACACTGAAGCTTTCTTT
TRBV28	TRBJ2-7	TRBD2	many	CASGDGTTYEQYF	TGTGCCAGCGGTGACGGGACTACCTACGAGCAGTACTTC
TRBV7-3	TRBJ2-2	-	-	CASSTLSGTGELFF	TGTGCCAGCAGCACACTTAGCGGAACCGGGGAGCTGTTTTTT
TRBV7-3	TRBJ2-3	-	few	CASSLTPSATSTDTQYF	TGTGCCAGCAGCTTAACGCCTAGCGCCACTAGCACAGATACGCAGTATTTT
TRBV6-4	TRBJ2-1	-	few	CASSVDYYYNEQFF	TGTGCCAGCAGTGTTGACTATTACTACAATGAGCAGTTCTTC
TRBV30	TRBJ2-5	TRBD2	-	CAWGRGGVGETQYF	TGTGCCTGGGGCCGGGGAGGGGTGGGAGAGACCCAGTACTTC
TRBV4-2	TRBJ2-3	-	-	CASSQGAELSTDTQYF	TGTGCCAGCAGCCAAGGGGCAGAGCTTAGCACAGATACGCAGTATTTT
TRBV6-1	TRBJ2-1	TRBD1	-	CASTPTGTGIHEQFF	TGTGCCAGCACTCCAACCGGGACAGGGATCCATGAGCAGTTCTTC
TRBV7-9	TRBJ1-2	-	few	CASSLDLGRPGYGYTF	TGTGCCAGCAGCTTAGATCTGGGCAGGCCTGGCTATGGCTACACCTTC
TRBV15	TRBJ2-1	-	once	CATSREWSSYNEQFF	TGTGCCACCAGCAGAGAGTGGAGCTCCTACAATGAGCAGTTCTTC
TRBV18	TRBJ2-7	TRBD2	few	CASSPSGGGSSYEQYF	TGTGCCAGCTCTCCCAGCGGGGGGGGGAGCTCCTACGAGCAGTACTTC
TRBV7-6	TRBJ1-2	TRBD1	-	CASSFRTGDGYTF	TGTGCCAGCAGCTTCCGGACAGGGGACGGCTACACCTTC
TRBV9	TRBJ2-4	-	-	CASSVDGFGIQYF	TGTGCCAGCAGCGTAGACGGGTTTGGCATTCAGTACTTC
TRBV7-6	TRBJ2-6	-	-	CASSLPRGSSRSGANVLTF	TGTGCCAGCAGCCTCCCCCGGGGGAGCAGCCGCTCTGGGGCCAACGTCCTGACTTTC
TRBV18	TRBJ2-7	-	few	CASSLPQALTYEQYF	TGTGCCAGCTCACTTCCGCAGGCCCTTACCTACGAGCAGTACTTC
TRBV5-4	TRBJ2-7	TRBD1	few	CASSQGARSYEQYF	TGTGCCAGCAGCCAGGGGGCGCGGTCCTACGAGCAGTACTTC
TRBV30	TRBJ1-1	TRBD1	few	CAWSRGSNTEAFF	TGTGCCTGGTCCAGGGGGTCGAACACTGAAGCTTTCTTT
TRBV6-1	TRBJ1-6	-	-	CASSEAGQRSPLHF	TGTGCCAGCAGTGAAGCGGGACAACGTTCACCCCTCCACTTT
TRBV29-1	TRBJ1-5	-	-	CSVASGGGAGQPQHF	TGCAGCGTTGCATCTGGGGGAGGGGCTGGTCAGCCCCAGCATTTT
TRBV7-3	TRBJ2-1	-	-	CASSLGLAKLNEQFF	TGTGCCAGCAGCTTAGGGCTAGCGAAGCTCAATGAGCAGTTCTTC
TRBV2	TRBJ2-6	-	-	CAAGANVLTF	TGTGCAGCGGGGGCCAACGTCCTGACTTTC
TRBV5-6	TRBJ1-2	-	-	CASTVAAEDYGYTF	TGTGCCAGCACCGTGGCCGCGGAGGACTATGGCTACACCTTC
TRBV5-6	TRBJ1-2	-	-	CASSLGQGAGKSYGYTF	TGTGCCAGCAGCCTAGGACAAGGGGCCGGTAAAAGTTATGGCTACACCTTC
TRBV27	TRBJ2-3	-	-	CASSLPAGSTDTQYF	TGTGCCAGCAGTTTACCGGCGGGGAGCACAGATACGCAGTATTTT
TRBV10-3	TRBJ2-1	-	few	CAISAIRDEQFF	TGTGCCATCAGTGCCATCCGCGATGAGCAGTTCTTC
TRBV5-4	TRBJ1-4	TRBD1	few	CASSLDRGHNEKLFF	TGTGCCAGCAGCTTGGACAGGGGCCATAATGAAAAACTGTTTTTT
TRBV18	TRBJ1-1	-	-	CASSPDPQYGGAFF	TGTGCCAGCTCACCAGATCCCCAATACGGGGGAGCTTTCTTT
TRBV28	TRBJ2-3	TRBD2	few	CASSSGLAGGPGSTDTQYF	TGTGCCAGCAGTTCCGGACTAGCGGGGGGCCCGGGTAGCACAGATACGCAGTATTTT
TRBV5-4	TRBJ2-1	-	-	CASSPGLSGPNSYNEQFF	TGTGCCAGCAGCCCTGGTCTTAGCGGCCCTAACTCCTACAATGAGCAGTTCTTC
TRBV7-2	TRBJ2-4	-	-	CASSPSALLAKNIQYF	TGTGCCAGCAGCCCGAGTGCCTTATTAGCCAAAAACATTCAGTACTTC
TRBV30	TRBJ2-1	-	few	CAWYPKRVGSHYEQFF	TGTGCCTGGTATCCTAAGAGGGTAGGGTCGCACTATGAGCAGTTCTTC
TRBV28	TRBJ2-5	-	few	CASPQGTYQETQYF	TGTGCCAGCCCGCAGGGGACATACCAAGAGACCCAGTACTTC
TRBV6-6	TRBJ1-2	TRBD1	-	CASSSQGAQGYTF	TGTGCCAGCAGTTCACAGGGGGCGCAGGGCTACACCTTC
TRBV5-1	TRBJ2-4	TRBD2	-	CASSLIPGLAGGLAKNIQYF	TGCGCCAGCAGCTTAATACCGGGACTAGCGGGAGGGCTGGCCAAAAACATTCAGTACTTC
TRBV7-2	TRBJ1-6	-	few	CASTPAPDSPLHF	TGTGCCAGCACCCCCGCCCCAGATTCACCCCTCCACTTT
TRBV19	TRBJ2-7	TRBD2	few	CASSPEAGVGEQYF	TGTGCCAGTAGCCCCGAAGCGGGAGTGGGCGAGCAGTACTTC
TRBV9	TRBJ2-7	TRBD2	-	CASSVAGGLAGGSYEQYF	TGTGCCAGCAGCGTAGCCGGAGGGCTAGCGGGAGGAAGCTACGAGCAGTACTTC
TRBV25-1	TRBJ2-7	TRBD1	few	CASSAGQGSYEQYF	TGTGCCAGCAGTGCGGGACAGGGATCCTACGAGCAGTACTTC
TRBV7-2	TRBJ1-2	TRBD1	-	CASSRTGVDYGYTF	TGTGCCAGCAGCCGGACAGGAGTGGACTATGGCTACACCTTC
TRBV29-1	TRBJ2-3	TRBD2	-	CSVEGSGGAADTQYF	TGCAGCGTTGAAGGGTCGGGAGGTGCCGCCGATACGCAGTATTTT
TRBV7-8	TRBJ1-5	-	-	CASSLERTGNQPQHF	TGTGCCAGCAGCTTAGAAAGGACGGGGAATCAGCCCCAGCATTTT
TRBV7-2	TRBJ1-1	TRBD1	few	CASSFTGTANTEAFF	TGTGCCAGCAGCTTTACCGGGACAGCGAACACTGAAGCTTTCTTT
TRBV30	TRBJ1-3	TRBD1	few	CAWSADRGTGNTIYF	TGTGCCTGGAGTGCGGACAGGGGAACTGGAAACACCATATATTTT
TRBV2	TRBJ2-1	TRBD2	few	CASSVTSGINEQFF	TGTGCCAGCAGTGTGACTAGCGGTATCAATGAGCAGTTCTTC
TRBV27	TRBJ2-1	TRBD1	-	CASSYYGQGGYNEQFF	TGTGCCAGCAGTTATTATGGACAGGGGGGTTACAATGAGCAGTTCTTC
TRBV28	TRBJ2-5	-	few	CASSSAAGETQYF	TGTGCCAGCAGTTCCGCCGCCGGAGAGACCCAGTACTTC
TRBV5-6	TRBJ2-1	-	few	CASSLGGRGSYNEQFF	TGTGCCAGCAGCTTGGGAGGCAGGGGCTCCTACAATGAGCAGTTCTTC
TRBV19	TRBJ2-2	-	few	CASSIEGGHGELFF	TGTGCCAGTAGTATTGAAGGGGGTCACGGGGAGCTGTTTTTT